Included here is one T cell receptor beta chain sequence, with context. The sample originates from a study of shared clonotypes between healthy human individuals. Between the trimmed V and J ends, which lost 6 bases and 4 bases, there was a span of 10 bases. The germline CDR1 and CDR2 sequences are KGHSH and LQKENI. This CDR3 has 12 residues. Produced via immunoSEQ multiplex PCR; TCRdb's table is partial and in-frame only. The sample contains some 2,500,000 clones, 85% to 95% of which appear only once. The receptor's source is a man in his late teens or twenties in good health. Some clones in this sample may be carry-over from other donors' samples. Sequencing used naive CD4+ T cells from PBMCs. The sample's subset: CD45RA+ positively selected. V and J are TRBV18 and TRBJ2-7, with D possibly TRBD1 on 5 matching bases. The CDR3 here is CASSPRTYEQYF. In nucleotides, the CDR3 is TGTGCCAGCTCGCCCCGGACATACGAGCAGTACTTC.